Sequencing of this TCR beta chain was carried out in a study of blood T cell repertoires in COVID-19. Study-level information: The United States, Italy and Spain were the sources of the acute and convalescent COVID-19 samples. PBMCs, B-cell-depleted T cells, or T cells were the source of the cDNA or gDNA that made up the material.

Participants were aged about 18 to 89 years from 20 to 30 US areas. Original methodology: Estimation of nucleated cell counts relied on the amplification of reference gene primers. The method was immunoSEQ multiplex PCR; TCRdb's version includes in-frame clones alone and lacks a portion of them. V and J calls and clone size follow that table, whereas D and trimming were derived from the DNA. The data contain about 240,000 clones, 83% of them singletons. CDR1 is MGHRA, CDR2 YSYEKL, per germline. After removal of 0 bases from V and 4 bases from J, the junction contained 11 bases not matched to a gene. There are 18 residues in the CDR3.

The J gene is TRBJ1-1, the V gene TRBV4-1; 10 bases line up with TRBD1. The source material was PBMCs or T cells enriched from blood (not recorded which). The clonotype originates from a woman in her 40s who had been exposed to COVID-19. The CDR3 protein is CASSQDGTGVLRSTEAFF. The CDR3 DNA follows: TGCGCCAGCAGCCAAGATGGGACAGGGGTGTTAAGGAGCACTGAAGCTTTCTTT.